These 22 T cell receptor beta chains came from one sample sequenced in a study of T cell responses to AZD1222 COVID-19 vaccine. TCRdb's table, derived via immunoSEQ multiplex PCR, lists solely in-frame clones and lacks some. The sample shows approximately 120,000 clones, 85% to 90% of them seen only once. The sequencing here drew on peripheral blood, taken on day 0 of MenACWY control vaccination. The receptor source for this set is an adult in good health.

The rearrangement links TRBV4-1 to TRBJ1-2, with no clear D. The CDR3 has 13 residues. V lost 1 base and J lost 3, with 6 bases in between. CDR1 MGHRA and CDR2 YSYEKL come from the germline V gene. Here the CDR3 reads CASSQAGYYGYTF. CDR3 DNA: TGCGCCAGCAGCCAAGCGGGGTACTATGGCTACACCTTC.

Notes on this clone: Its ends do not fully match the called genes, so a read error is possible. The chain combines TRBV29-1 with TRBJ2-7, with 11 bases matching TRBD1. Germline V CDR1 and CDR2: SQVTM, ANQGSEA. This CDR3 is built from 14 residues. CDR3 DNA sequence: TGCAGCGTTGAAAGGACAGGGGGCTCCCACGAGCAGTACTTC. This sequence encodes CSVERTGGSHEQYF.

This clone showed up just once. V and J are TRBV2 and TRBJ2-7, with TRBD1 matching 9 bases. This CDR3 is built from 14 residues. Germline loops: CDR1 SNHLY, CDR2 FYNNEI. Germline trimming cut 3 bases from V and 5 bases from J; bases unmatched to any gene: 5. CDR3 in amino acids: CASSEDRGRNEQYF. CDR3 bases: TGTGCCAGCAGTGAGGACAGGGGAAGAAACGAGCAGTACTTC.

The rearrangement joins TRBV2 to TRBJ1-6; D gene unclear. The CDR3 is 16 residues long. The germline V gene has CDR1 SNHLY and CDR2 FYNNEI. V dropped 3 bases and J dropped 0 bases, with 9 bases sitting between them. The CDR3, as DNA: TGTGCCAGCAGTGACAGGCCAAGCTCCTATAATTCACCCCTCCACTTT. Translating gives CASSDRPSSYNSPLHF.

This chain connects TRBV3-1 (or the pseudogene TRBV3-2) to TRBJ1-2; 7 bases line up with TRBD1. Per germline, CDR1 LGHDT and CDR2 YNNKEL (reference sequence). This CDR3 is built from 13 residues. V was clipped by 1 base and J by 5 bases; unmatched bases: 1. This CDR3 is CASSQAGGYGYTF. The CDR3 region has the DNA TGTGCCAGCAGCCAAGCAGGGGGGTATGGCTACACCTTC.

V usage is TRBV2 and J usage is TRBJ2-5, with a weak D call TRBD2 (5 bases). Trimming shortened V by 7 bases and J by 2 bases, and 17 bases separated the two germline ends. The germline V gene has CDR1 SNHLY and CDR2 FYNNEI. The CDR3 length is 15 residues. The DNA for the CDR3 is TGTGCCAGCATGAGTGGTTTGAGGGTTCAAGAGACCCAGTACTTC. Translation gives CASMSGLRVQETQYF.

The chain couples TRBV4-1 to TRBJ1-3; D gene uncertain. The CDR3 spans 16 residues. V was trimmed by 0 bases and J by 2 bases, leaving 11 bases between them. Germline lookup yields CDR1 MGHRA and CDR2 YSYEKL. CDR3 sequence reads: CASSQDFGVAGNTIYF. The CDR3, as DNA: TGCGCCAGCAGCCAAGATTTCGGGGTGGCTGGAAACACCATATATTTT.

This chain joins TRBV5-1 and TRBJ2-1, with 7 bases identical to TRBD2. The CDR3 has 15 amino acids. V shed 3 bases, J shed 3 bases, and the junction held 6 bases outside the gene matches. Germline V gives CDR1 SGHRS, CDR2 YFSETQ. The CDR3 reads CASSSSGSYYNEQFF. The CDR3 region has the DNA TGCGCCAGCAGCTCTAGCGGATCTTACTACAATGAGCAGTTCTTC.

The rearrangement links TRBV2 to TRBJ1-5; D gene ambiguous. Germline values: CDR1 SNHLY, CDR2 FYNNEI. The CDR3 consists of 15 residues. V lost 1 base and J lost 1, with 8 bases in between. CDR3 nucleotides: TGTGCCAGCAGTGAAGAACAACTAAGCAATCAGCCCCAGCATTTT. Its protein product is CASSEEQLSNQPQHF. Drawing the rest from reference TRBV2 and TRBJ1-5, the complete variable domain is EPEVTQTPSHQVTQMGQEVILRCVPISNHLYFYWYRQILGQKVEFLVSFYNNEISEKSEIFDDQFSVERPDGSNFTLKIRSTKLEDSAMYFCASSEEQLSNQPQHFGDGTRLSIL.

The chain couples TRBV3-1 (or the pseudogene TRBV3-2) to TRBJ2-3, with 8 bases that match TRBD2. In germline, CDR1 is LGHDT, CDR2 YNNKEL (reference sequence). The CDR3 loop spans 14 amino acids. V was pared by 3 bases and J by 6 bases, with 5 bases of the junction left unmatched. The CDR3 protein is CASSHPAGADTQYF. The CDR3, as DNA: TGTGCCAGCAGCCACCCAGCGGGAGCGGATACGCAGTATTTT.

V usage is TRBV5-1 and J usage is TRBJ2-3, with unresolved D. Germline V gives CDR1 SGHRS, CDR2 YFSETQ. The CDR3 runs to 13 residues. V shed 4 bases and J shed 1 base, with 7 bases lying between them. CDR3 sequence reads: CASSPPGTDTQYF. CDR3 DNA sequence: TGCGCCAGCAGCCCCCCCGGCACAGATACGCAGTATTTT.

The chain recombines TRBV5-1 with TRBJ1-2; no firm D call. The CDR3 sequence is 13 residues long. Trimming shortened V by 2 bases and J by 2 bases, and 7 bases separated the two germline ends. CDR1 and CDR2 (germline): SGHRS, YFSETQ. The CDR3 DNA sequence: TGCGCCAGCAGCTTAATCCAAAACTATGGCTACACCTTC. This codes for CASSLIQNYGYTF.

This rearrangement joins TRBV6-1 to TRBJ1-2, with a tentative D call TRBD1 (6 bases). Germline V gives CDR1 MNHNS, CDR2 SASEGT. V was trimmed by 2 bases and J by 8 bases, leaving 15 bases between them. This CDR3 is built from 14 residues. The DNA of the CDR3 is TGTGCCAGCAGTGAACTCGGGGGCTCGGGCGGCTACACCTTC. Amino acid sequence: CASSELGGSGGYTF.

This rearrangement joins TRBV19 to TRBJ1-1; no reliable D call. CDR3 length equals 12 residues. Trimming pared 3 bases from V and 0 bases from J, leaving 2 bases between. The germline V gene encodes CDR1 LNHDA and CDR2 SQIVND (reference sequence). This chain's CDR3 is CASSMVNTEAFF. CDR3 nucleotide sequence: TGTGCCAGTAGTATGGTGAACACTGAAGCTTTCTTT.

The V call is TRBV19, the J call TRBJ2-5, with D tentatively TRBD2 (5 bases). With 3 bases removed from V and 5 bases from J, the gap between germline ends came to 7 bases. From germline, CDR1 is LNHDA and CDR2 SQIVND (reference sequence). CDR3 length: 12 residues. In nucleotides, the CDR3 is TGTGCCAGTAGTATGAGGGCGGAGACCCAGTACTTC. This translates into CASSMRAETQYF.

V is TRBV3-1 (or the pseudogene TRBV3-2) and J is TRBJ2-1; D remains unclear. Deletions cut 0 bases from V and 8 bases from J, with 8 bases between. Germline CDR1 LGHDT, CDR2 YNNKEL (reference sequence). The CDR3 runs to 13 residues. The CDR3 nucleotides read TGTGCCAGCAGCCAAGATTCATCCTATGAGCAGTTCTTC. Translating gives CASSQDSSYEQFF.

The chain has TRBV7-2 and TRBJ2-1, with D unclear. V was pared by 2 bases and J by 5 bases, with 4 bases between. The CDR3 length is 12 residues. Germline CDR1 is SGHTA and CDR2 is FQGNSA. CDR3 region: CASSLLHNEQFF. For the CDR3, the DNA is TGTGCCAGCAGCTTATTACACAATGAGCAGTTCTTC.

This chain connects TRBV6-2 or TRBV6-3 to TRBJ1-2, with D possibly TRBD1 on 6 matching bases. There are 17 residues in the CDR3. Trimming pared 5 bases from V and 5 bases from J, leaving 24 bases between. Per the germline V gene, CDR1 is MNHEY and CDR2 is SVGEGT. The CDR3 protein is CASSRGDRIRVEYGYTF. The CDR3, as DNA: TGTGCCAGCAGTCGCGGAGACAGGATACGGGTTGAATATGGCTACACCTTC.

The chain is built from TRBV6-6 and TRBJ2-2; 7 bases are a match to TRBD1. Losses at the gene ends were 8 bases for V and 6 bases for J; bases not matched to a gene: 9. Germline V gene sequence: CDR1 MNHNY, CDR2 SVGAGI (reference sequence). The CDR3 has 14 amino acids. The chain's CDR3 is CASRDREGPGELFF. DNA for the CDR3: TGTGCCAGCCGTGACAGGGAAGGGCCCGGGGAGCTGTTTTTT.

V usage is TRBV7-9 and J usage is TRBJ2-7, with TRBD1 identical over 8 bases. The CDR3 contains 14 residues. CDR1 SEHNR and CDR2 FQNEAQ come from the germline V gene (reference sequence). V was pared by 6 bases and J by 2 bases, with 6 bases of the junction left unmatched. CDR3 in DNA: TGTGCCAGCAGTCAGGGGGCGGGGACCTACGAGCAGTACTTC. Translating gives CASSQGAGTYEQYF.

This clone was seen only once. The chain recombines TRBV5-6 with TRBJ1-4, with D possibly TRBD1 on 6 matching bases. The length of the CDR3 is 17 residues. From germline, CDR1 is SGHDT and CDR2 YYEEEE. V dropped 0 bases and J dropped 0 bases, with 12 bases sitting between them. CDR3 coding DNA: TGTGCCAGCAGCTTGGCGGGACATCATGCAACTAATGAAAAACTGTTTTTT. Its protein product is CASSLAGHHATNEKLFF.

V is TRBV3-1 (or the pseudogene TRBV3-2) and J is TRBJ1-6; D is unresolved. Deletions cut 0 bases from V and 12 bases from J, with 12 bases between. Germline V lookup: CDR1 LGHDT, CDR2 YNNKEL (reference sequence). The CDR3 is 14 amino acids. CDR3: CASSQDSSSRPLHF. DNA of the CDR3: TGTGCCAGCAGCCAAGACTCTTCAAGTCGACCCCTCCACTTT.